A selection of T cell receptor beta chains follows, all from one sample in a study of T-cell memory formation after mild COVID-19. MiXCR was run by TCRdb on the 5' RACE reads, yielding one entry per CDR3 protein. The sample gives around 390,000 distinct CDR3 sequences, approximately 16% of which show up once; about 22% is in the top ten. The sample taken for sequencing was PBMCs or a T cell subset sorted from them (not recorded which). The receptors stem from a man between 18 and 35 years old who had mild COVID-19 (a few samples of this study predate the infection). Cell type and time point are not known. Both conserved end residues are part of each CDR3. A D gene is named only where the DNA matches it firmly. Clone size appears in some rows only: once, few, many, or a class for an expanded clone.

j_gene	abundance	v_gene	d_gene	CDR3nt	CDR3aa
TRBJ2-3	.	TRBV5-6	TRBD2	TGTGCCAGCAGCCTCCTGACTAGCGGGGTTGATACGCAGTATTTT	CASSLLTSGVDTQYF
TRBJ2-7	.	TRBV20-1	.	TGCAGTGCTAGGGCAGGAAGCTCCTACGAGCAGTACTTC	CSARAGSSYEQYF
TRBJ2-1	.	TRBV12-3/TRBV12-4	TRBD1	TGTGCCAGCAGTTTCCGTCAGGGGGCCTATGAGCAGTTCTTC	CASSFRQGAYEQFF
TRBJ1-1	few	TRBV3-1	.	TGTGCCAGCAGCCACAACCCGCGGAACACTGAAGCTTTCTTT	CASSHNPRNTEAFF
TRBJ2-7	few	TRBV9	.	TGTGCCAGCAGCCGACAGGCGCCCTACGAGCAGTACTTC	CASSRQAPYEQYF
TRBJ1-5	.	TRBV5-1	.	TGCGCCAGCAGCTTGGAACCACAGGGCGCTGATCAGCCCCAGCATTTT	CASSLEPQGADQPQHF
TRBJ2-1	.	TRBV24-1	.	TGTGCCACCAGTGATTTGAAGGGTAGCTCCTACAATGAGCAGTTCTTC	CATSDLKGSSYNEQFF
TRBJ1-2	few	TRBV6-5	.	TGTGCCAGCAGACCGGGACACACCTATGGCTACACCTTC	CASRPGHTYGYTF
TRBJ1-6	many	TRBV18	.	TGTGCCAGCTCACCGGGACAAGGGTCACCCCTCCACTTT	CASSPGQGSPLHF
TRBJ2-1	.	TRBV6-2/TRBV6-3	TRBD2	TGTGCCAGCAGTTATAGCGGGGGGCTCAATGAGCAGTTCTTC	CASSYSGGLNEQFF
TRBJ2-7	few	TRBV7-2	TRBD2	TGTGCCAGCAGCTATAGCGGGGCTGGGACCTACGAGCAGTACTTC	CASSYSGAGTYEQYF
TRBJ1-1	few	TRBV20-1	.	TGCAGTGCTAGCAGGGACATGAACACTGAAGCTTTCTTT	CSASRDMNTEAFF
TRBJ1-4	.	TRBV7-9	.	TGTGCCAGCAGCTTCCGACCCGGCGAGGGGAATAATGAAAAACTGTTTTTT	CASSFRPGEGNNEKLFF
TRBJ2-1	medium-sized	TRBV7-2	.	TGTGCCAGCAGTGGACGGCACAATGAGCAGTTCTTC	CASSGRHNEQFF
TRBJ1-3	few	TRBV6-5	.	TGTGCCAGCAGTCGATTCTCCGGGGTCTCTGGAAACACCATATATTTT	CASSRFSGVSGNTIYF
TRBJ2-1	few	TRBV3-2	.	TGTGCCAGCAGCCACCTCTTCGGGGGGAGCTCCTACAATGAGCAGTTCTTC	CASSHLFGGSSYNEQFF
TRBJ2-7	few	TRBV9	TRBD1	TGTGCCAGTCAGGGGACAGGGGATAACGAGCAGTACTTC	CASQGTGDNEQYF
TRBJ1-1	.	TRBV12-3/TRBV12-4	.	TGTGCCAGCAGTTTAGCAGGGGTCACTGAAGCTTTCTTT	CASSLAGVTEAFF
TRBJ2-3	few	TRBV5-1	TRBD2	TGCGCCAGCAGCTTGGCCCAACTAGCGGGGTGGGGAGATACGCAGTATTTT	CASSLAQLAGWGDTQYF
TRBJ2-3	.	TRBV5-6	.	TGTGCCAGCAGCTTGGGCTCGGAACTCCACACAGATACGCAGTATTTT	CASSLGSELHTDTQYF
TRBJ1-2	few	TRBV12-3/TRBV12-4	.	TGTGCCAGCAGCCCTACGGTCCATGGCTACACCTTC	CASSPTVHGYTF
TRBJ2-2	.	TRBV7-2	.	TGTGCCAGCAGCTTGCGGCTAGCGAACACCGGGGAGCTGTTTTTT	CASSLRLANTGELFF
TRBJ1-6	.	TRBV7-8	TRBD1	TGTGCCAGCAGCTCCAACCCCGGGACAGGGCTTTCACCCCTCCACTTT	CASSSNPGTGLSPLHF
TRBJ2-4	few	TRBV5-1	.	TGCGCCAGCAGCTTGGAAACAACCAAAAACATTCAGTACTTC	CASSLETTKNIQYF
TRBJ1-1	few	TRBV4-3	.	TGCGCCAGCAGCCAAGATATCGGGCAGGGGACTGAAGCTTTCTTT	CASSQDIGQGTEAFF
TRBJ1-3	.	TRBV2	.	TGTGCCAGCAGTGTGGGGAGATCCACTGGAAACACCATATATTTT	CASSVGRSTGNTIYF
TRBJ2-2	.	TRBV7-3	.	TGTGCCAGCAGTTCCCTCCCGGGACGGGGGAACACCGGGGAGCTGTTTTTT	CASSSLPGRGNTGELFF
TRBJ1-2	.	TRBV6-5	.	TGTGCCAGCAGTTACTCGGTCGGGGACTATGGCTACACCTTC	CASSYSVGDYGYTF
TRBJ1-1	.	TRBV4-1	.	TGCGCCAGCAGGAGGGGGGATGGTGAAGCTTTCTTT	CASRRGDGEAFF
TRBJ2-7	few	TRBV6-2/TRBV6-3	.	TGTGCCAGCAGTTACAGGGACTCCTTATACTTC	CASSYRDSLYF
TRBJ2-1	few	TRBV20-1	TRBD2	TGCAGTGCTGACCCCTTTAGCGGGAGTAACAATGAGCAGTTCTTC	CSADPFSGSNNEQFF
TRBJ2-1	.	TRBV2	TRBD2	TGTGCCAGCGGGACTAGTCGCTACAATGAGCAGTTCTTC	CASGTSRYNEQFF
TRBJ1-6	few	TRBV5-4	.	TGTGCCAGCAGCTTGGGAGGGCGAGTGGAATCACCCCTCCACTTT	CASSLGGRVESPLHF
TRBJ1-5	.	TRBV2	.	TGTGCCAGCAGTCGAGACGGAATCAGCAATCAGCCCCAGCATTTT	CASSRDGISNQPQHF
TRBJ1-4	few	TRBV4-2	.	TGTGCCAGCAGCCAAGATCTAGACCTCAGGCCGGAAAAACTGTTTTTT	CASSQDLDLRPEKLFF
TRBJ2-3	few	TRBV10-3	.	TGTGCCAGCCTTTCAGAGGGAGGCGCAGATACGCAGTATTTT	CASLSEGGADTQYF
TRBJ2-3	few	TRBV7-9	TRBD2	TGTGCCAGCAGCTTAGTTAGCGGGGGGAACACAGATACGCAGTATTTT	CASSLVSGGNTDTQYF
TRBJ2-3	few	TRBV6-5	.	TGTGCCAGCCAGGAGACTGGTACAGATACGCAGTATTTT	CASQETGTDTQYF
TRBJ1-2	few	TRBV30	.	TGTGCCTGGAGTGTAGGCCCAGGGGGCTACACCTTC	CAWSVGPGGYTF
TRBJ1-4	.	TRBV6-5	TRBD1	TGTGCCAGCAGTTACTCAGGGACAGGGTTGACTAATGAAAAACTGTTTTTT	CASSYSGTGLTNEKLFF
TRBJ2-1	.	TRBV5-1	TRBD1	TGCGCCAGCAGCGCCATCCCCGGGACAGTGATTTACAATGAGCAGTTCTTC	CASSAIPGTVIYNEQFF
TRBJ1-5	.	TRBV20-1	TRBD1	TGCAGTGCCCTGGGACAGGGACGTAGCAATCAGCCCCAGCATTTT	CSALGQGRSNQPQHF
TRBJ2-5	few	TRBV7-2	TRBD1	TGTGCCAGCAGCTTAGGGGACAGGGAGGATCGGACCCAGTACTTC	CASSLGDREDRTQYF
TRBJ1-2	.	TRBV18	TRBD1	TGTGCCAGCCTACAGGGGGCTGGGGATGGCTACACCTTC	CASLQGAGDGYTF
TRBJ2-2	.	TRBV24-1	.	TGTGCCACCAGTGACGGTGGGGCGTGGACCGGGGAGCTGTTTTTT	CATSDGGAWTGELFF
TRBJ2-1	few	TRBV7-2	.	TGTGCCAGCAGCTTAGCGAGTACCGGGAATGAGCAGTTCTTC	CASSLASTGNEQFF
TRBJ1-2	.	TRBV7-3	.	TGTGCCAGCAGCCCAGGGCGAGGTGGCTACACCTTC	CASSPGRGGYTF
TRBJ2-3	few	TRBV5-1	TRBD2	TGCGCCAGCAGCATCGGACTAGCGGGGCCCCTGGATACGCAGTATTTT	CASSIGLAGPLDTQYF
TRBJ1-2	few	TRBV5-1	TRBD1	TGCGCCAGCAGCCCTTCACAGGGGGCGTGGGTTACGTCCTATGGCTACACCTTC	CASSPSQGAWVTSYGYTF